This TCR beta chain was recorded in a study of cytomegalovirus exposure and HLA in healthy donors. On the study more broadly: Findings of an earlier analysis included around 120 million unique TCR beta sequences from around 180 million T cells.

This PCR relied on a set of 60 Vbeta primers and 13 Jbeta primers. Per the original methods: An analysis performed later counted about 80 million unique TCR beta chains (roughly 9.9 million of them shared). Method: immunoSEQ multiplex PCR; TCRdb's copy keeps in-frame clones and lacks some. The V and J calls and clone size come from that table; D and trimming were worked out from the DNA. The sample contains 200,000 or so clones, about 86% of which appear only once. Note on this clone: Its target is unknown.

General study points: One cluster of highly shared sequence variants probably arose as a sequencing artifact. TCR beta sequences reportedly predicted the HLA-A and HLA-B alleles of most subjects accurately.

V was clipped by 6 bases and J by 4 bases, with 19 bases between them. From germline, CDR1 is MNHEY and CDR2 SVGAGI. The CDR3 consists of 15 residues. The source is a woman aged 18-35 years in good health and CMV-seropositive. Sequenced sample: PBMCs. The chain links TRBV6-5 to TRBJ2-7; tentative D call: TRBD1 (8 bases). The CDR3 bases are TGTGCCAGCAGATCCGGGGGGACAGGTAAATACGAGCAGTACTTC. It is translated as CASRSGGTGKYEQYF.